Below are 17 T cell receptor beta chains sequenced from a single sample in a study of PD-1 blockade in classical Hodgkin lymphoma. The time point is: cycle 4 day 1 (C4D1), after more than 5 weeks of nivolumab. After autologous stem cell transplantation all patients relapsed, and prior brentuximab vedotin exposure differed between cohorts. The repertoire was sequenced with immunoSEQ multiplex PCR; TCRdb's copy has only in-frame clones and lacks some. Of about 20,000 clones detected, 76% appear once; the ten largest clones hold 20% to 25%. The sample here was peripheral blood mononuclear cells (PBMCs), taken before the fourth cycle of nivolumab. These receptors originate from a human donor with classical Hodgkin lymphoma.

This clone was seen only a few times. The V and J genes are TRBV5-1 and TRBJ2-5; 9 bases are shared with TRBD2. After removal of 0 bases from V and 6 bases from J, the junction contained 9 bases not matched to a gene. CDR3 size: 16 residues. The V gene's germline CDR1 is SGHRS and CDR2 YFSETQ. Here the CDR3 DNA reads TGCGCCAGCAGCTTGGTCGCGGGCGGGGGGGCAAAGACCCAGTACTTC. Translated, it gives CASSLVAGGGAKTQYF.

This clone has just a few counts. The chain has TRBV2 and TRBJ2-3; 7 bases line up with TRBD2. J lost 2 bases, V lost 2 bases, and 1 base had no gene match. This CDR3 is 14 amino acids long. CDR1 is SNHLY, CDR2 FYNNEI, per germline. CDR3 sequence reads: CASSELAVTDTQYF. The CDR3 DNA sequence: TGTGCCAGCAGTGAACTAGCGGTCACAGATACGCAGTATTTT.

This clone was recorded only once. V is TRBV19 and J is TRBJ2-3; 8 bases fit TRBD1. The ends lost 4 bases at V and 10 bases at J; junction bases unmatched: 4. The CDR3 totals 12 residues. Germline-derived CDR1 and CDR2 are LNHDA and SQIVND (reference sequence). CDR3 in amino acids: CASSTGGQAQYF. The CDR3 nucleotides read TGTGCCAGTAGTACAGGGGGCCAGGCGCAGTATTTT.

This clone was seen once. V is TRBV5-6 and J is TRBJ1-5, with 7 positions matching TRBD1. The CDR3 is 15 residues long. V lost 6 bases and J lost 3; bases outside the gene matches: 9. CDR1 is SGHDT, CDR2 YYEEEE, per germline. CDR3 sequence: CASTLGTAFNQPQHF. In DNA, the CDR3 is TGTGCCAGCACCCTCGGGACAGCCTTCAATCAGCCCCAGCATTTT.

This chain joins TRBV28 and TRBJ2-1, with 7 bases that match TRBD2. Germline assignment: CDR1 MDHEN and CDR2 SYDVKM. The trim removed 5 bases at V and 9 bases at J, leaving 10 bases unmatched. The CDR3 totals 14 residues. Here the CDR3 reads CASSKPLARSEQFF. CDR3 sequence (DNA): TGTGCCAGCAGTAAACCACTAGCGAGGAGTGAGCAGTTCTTC.

This chain joins TRBV2 and TRBJ2-1; unclear D gene. The CDR3 has 13 residues. The germline CDR1 and CDR2 sequences are SNHLY and FYNNEI. Trimming removed 3 bases at V and 0 bases at J, with 3 bases between. The CDR3 DNA reads as TGTGCCAGCAGTGATTCCTCCTACAATGAGCAGTTCTTC. Its translation is CASSDSSYNEQFF.

The rearrangement links TRBV6-1 to TRBJ1-1; 10 bases map to TRBD1. The germline CDR1 and CDR2 sequences are MNHNS and SASEGT. CDR3 size: 14 residues. The J segment lost 1 base and the V segment lost 5 bases, leaving 1 base of the junction unmatched. The CDR3 nucleotides read TGTGCCAGCAGTAGACAGGGGGCGAACACTGAAGCTTTCTTT. Translation gives CASSRQGANTEAFF.

V gene TRBV6-5 combines with J gene TRBJ1-1; perhaps TRBD1 as D (6 bases). CDR1 is MNHEY, CDR2 SVGAGI, per germline. Trimming removed 1 base at V and 4 bases at J, with 13 bases between. The CDR3 is 15 residues long. The CDR3 spells CASSYWGREGTEAFF. CDR3 sequence (DNA): TGTGCCAGCAGTTACTGGGGGCGCGAGGGCACTGAAGCTTTCTTT.

This chain links TRBV21-1 with TRBJ1-5; the table calls TRBD1, which could not be checked here. TRBV21-1 is given as a pseudogene. This CDR3 is built from 20 residues. The CDR3 DNA reads as TGTGCCAGCAGCAAAGCGCTTCGTTTGAGACAGGCAAAAAGCAATCAGCCCCAGCATTTT. Protein sequence: CASSKALRLRQAKSNQPQHF.

The V call is TRBV25-1, the J call TRBJ2-3, with D possibly matching TRBD1 (5 bases). CDR1 MGHDK and CDR2 SYGVNS come from the germline V gene. The CDR3 contains 14 residues. Trimming took off 7 bases at V and 2 bases at J, with 13 bases between the two ends. The CDR3 bases are TGTGCCAGCAATTGGCGACAGTACACAGATACGCAGTATTTT. Protein: CASNWRQYTDTQYF.

Points on this clone: At one of its ends the junction is not consistent with the germline gene, which may arise from a read error. Other DNA sequences in the sample encode the same CDR3. The CDR3 DNA reads TGTGCCAGTAGTAACCTGGGTATTAGTCAGTCGTATCAGCCTCAGCATTTT. Translating it yields CASSNLGISQSYQPQHF. The genes are TRBV19 and TRBJ1-5, with D hard to call. CDR3 length: 17 amino acids. Germline V gene data show CDR1 as LNHDA and CDR2 as SQIVND (reference sequence).

V gene TRBV7-2 combines with J gene TRBJ2-3; D is unresolved. The CDR3 runs 13 residues. Germline V gene sequence: CDR1 SGHTA, CDR2 FQGNSA. V dropped 5 bases and J dropped 6 bases, with 12 bases sitting between them. CDR3 in DNA: TGTGCCAGCAGCCCACGCCAACAGGATACGCAGTATTTT. Protein product: CASSPRQQDTQYF. The full variable domain, its missing parts supplied by reference TRBV7-2 and TRBJ2-3, is GAGVSQSPSNKVTEKGKDVELRCDPISGHTALYWYRQSLGQGLEFLIYFQGNSAPDKSGLPSDRFSAERTGGSVSTLTIQRTQQEDSAVYLCASSPRQQDTQYFGPGTRLTVL.

Points on this clone: In the same sample, other DNA sequences code for this CDR3. The V call is TRBV18, the J call TRBJ2-5; D remains ambiguous. V was trimmed by 3 bases and J by 5 bases, leaving 4 bases between them. The CDR3 sequence is 11 residues long. Looked up from germline, CDR1 is KGHSH and CDR2 is LQKENI. The CDR3: CASSPEETQYF. As DNA, the CDR3 is TGTGCCAGCTCACCTGAGGAGACCCAGTACTTC.

The chain couples TRBV28 to TRBJ1-2, with 7 bases aligning to TRBD1. Germline trimming cut 5 bases from V and 2 bases from J; bases unmatched to any gene: 8. Germline CDR1 is MDHEN and CDR2 is SYDVKM. The CDR3 extends over 15 amino acids. The CDR3 loop reads CASSLQGRYNYGYTF. The CDR3 DNA is TGTGCCAGCAGTCTACAGGGGCGCTACAACTATGGCTACACCTTC.

The chain uses TRBV7-3 and TRBJ2-5; D not resolved. Germline lookup yields CDR1 SGHTA and CDR2 FQGTGA. Trimming removed 1 base from V and 5 bases from J, with 14 bases in between. CDR3 size: 15 residues. The CDR3 DNA reads as TGTGCCAGCAGCTTAAATCAGGAGCCAAGGGAGACCCAGTACTTC. It codes for CASSLNQEPRETQYF.

As to this clone: Relative to the germline gene, one junction end is altered; a read error may explain this. The J gene is TRBJ1-4, the V gene TRBV7-7; no firm D call. CDR1 and CDR2 from the germline V gene are SSHAT and FNYEAQ (reference sequence). CDR3 size: 13 residues. The CDR3 spells CASSLAYGKEVFF. In DNA form, the CDR3 reads TGTGCTAGCAGCTTAGCGTACGGGAAGGAGGTGTTTTTT. Filled out from reference TRBV7-7 and TRBJ1-4, the complete variable domain reads GAGVSQSPRYKVTKRGQDVTLRCDPISSHATLYWYQQALGQGPEFLTYFNYEAQPDKSGLPSDRFSAERPEGSISTLTIQRTEQRDSAMYRCASSLAYGKEVFFGSGTQLSVL.

CDR3 protein: CASSLGHRLGGQLTGELFF. CDR3 nucleotides: TGTGCCAGCAGCCTCGGTCACCGCCTTGGCGGACAGCTCACCGGGGAGCTGTTTTTT. The chain joins TRBV11-2 to TRBJ2-2; D possibly corresponds to TRBD1 (6 bases). V lost 5 bases, J lost 4 bases, and 26 bases lay in between. From germline, CDR1 is SGHAT and CDR2 FQNNGV. This CDR3 is built from 19 residues.